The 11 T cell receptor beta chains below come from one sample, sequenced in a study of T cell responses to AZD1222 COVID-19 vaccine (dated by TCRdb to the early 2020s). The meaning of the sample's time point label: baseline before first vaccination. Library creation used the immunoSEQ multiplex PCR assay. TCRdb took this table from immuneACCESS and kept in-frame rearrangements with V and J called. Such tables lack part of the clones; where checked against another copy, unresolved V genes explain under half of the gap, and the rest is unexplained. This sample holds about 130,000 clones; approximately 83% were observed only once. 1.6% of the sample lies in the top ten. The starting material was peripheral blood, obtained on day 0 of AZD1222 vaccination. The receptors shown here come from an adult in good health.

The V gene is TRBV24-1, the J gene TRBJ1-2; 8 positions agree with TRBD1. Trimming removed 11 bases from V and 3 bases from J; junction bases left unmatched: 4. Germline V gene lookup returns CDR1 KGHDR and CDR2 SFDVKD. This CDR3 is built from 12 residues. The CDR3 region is CAILDRDYGYTF. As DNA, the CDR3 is TGTGCCATCCTGGACAGGGACTATGGCTACACCTTC.

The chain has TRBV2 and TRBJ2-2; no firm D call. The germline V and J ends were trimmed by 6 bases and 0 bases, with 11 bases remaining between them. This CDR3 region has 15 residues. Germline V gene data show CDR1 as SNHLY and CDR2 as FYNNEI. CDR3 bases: TGTGCCAGCAGGGCGACGGACGCGAACACCGGGGAGCTGTTTTTT. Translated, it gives CASRATDANTGELFF.

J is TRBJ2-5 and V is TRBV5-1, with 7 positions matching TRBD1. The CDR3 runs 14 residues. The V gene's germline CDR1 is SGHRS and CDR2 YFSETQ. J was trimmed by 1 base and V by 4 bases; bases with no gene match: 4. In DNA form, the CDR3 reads TGCGCCAGCAGCCCAGGGACAGCCCAAGAGACCCAGTACTTC. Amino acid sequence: CASSPGTAQETQYF.

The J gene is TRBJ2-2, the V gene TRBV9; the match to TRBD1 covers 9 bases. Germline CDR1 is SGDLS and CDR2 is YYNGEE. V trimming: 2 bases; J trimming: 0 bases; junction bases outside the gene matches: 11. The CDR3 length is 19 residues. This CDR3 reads CASSVRGDRALANTGELFF. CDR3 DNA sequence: TGTGCCAGCAGCGTCCGAGGGGACAGGGCCCTCGCGAACACCGGGGAGCTGTTTTTT.

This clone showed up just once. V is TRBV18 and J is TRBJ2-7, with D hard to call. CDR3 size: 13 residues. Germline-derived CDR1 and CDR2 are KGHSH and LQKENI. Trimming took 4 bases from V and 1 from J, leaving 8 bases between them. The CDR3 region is CASSRPGSYEQYF. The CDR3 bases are TGTGCCAGCTCACGGCCAGGATCCTACGAGCAGTACTTC.

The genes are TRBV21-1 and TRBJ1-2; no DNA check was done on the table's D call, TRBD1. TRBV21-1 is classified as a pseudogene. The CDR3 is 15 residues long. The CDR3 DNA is TGTGCCAGCAGCCGGCCGGACAGGGGGATCTATGGCTACACCTTC. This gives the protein CASSRPDRGIYGYTF.

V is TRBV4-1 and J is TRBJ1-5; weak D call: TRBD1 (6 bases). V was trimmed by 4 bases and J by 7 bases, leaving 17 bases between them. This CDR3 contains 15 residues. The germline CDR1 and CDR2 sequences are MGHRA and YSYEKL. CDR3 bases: TGCGCCAGCAGCCTAGATGCAGGGGTCCGGCAGCCCCAGCATTTT. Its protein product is CASSLDAGVRQPQHF.

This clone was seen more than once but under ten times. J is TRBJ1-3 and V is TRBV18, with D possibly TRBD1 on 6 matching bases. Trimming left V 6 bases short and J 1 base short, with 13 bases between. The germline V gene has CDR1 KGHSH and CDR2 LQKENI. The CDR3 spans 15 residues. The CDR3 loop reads CASSLDSFSGNTIYF. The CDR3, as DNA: TGTGCCAGCTCCCTGGACAGTTTTTCTGGAAACACCATATATTTT.

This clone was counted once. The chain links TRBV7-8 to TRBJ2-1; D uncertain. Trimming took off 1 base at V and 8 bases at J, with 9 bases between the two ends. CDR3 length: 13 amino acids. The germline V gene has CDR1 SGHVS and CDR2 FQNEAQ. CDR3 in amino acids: CASSLGSSYEQFF. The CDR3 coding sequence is TGTGCCAGCAGCTTAGGGTCGAGCTATGAGCAGTTCTTC.

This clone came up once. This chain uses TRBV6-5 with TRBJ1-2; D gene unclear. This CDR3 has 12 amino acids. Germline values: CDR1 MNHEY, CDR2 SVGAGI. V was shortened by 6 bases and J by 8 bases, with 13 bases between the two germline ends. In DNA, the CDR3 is TGTGCCAGCAGGCGTTCTCCTGGGGGCTACACCTTC. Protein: CASRRSPGGYTF.

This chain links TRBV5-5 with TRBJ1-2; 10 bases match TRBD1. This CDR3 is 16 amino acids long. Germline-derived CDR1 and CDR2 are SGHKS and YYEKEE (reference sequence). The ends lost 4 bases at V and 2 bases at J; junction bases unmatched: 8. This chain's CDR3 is CASSLGTGVPNYGYTF. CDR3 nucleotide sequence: TGTGCCAGCAGCCTAGGGACAGGGGTTCCGAACTATGGCTACACCTTC. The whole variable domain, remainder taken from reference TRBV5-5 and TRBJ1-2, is DAGVTQSPTHLIKTRGQQVTLRCSPISGHKSVSWYQQVLGQGPQFIFQYYEKEERGRGNFPDRFSARQFPNYSSELNVNALLLGDSALYLCASSLGTGVPNYGYTFGSGTRLTVV.